This T cell receptor beta chain appears in the sequencing data of a study of cytomegalovirus exposure and HLA in healthy donors. After removal of 7 bases from V and 7 bases from J, the junction contained 8 bases not matched to a gene. The CDR3 is made up of 14 amino acids. CDR1 and CDR2 (germline): LNHDA, SQIVND (reference sequence). Primers: 60 Vbeta forward and 13 Jbeta reverse. The table came from immunoSEQ multiplex PCR; TCRdb's copy has only in-frame clones and leaves some out. This sample has approximately 160,000 clones, with more than 60% found just once. This TCR was sampled from a male donor in good health and CMV-seronegative. The chain couples TRBV19 to TRBJ2-3, with TRBD2 identical over 10 bases. Sample: PBMCs. CDR3 sequence reads: CASKASGSSHTQYF. The CDR3 DNA reads as TGTGCCAGTAAGGCTAGCGGGAGTTCTCATACGCAGTATTTT.